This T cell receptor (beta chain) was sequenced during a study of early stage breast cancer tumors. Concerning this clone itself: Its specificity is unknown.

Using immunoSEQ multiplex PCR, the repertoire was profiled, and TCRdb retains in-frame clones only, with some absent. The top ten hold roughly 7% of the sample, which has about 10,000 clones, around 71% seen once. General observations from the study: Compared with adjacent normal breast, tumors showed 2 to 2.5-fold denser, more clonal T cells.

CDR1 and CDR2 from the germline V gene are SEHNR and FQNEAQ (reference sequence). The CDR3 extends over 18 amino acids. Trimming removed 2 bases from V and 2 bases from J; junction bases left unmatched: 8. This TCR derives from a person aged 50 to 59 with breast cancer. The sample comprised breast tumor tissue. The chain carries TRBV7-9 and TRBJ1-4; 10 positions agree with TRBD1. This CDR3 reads CASSLTLGTGDTNEKLFF. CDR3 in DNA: TGTGCCAGCAGCTTAACGCTCGGGACAGGGGATACTAATGAAAAACTGTTTTTT.